This T cell receptor beta chain was identified during a study of vaccination effects on CD4 cells after COVID-19. As concerns this clone: The target antigen is unknown.

The table came from immunoSEQ multiplex PCR; TCRdb's copy has only in-frame clones and leaves some out. Here the sample spans around 35,000 clones, 65% to 80% being singletons. The CDR3 is 15 amino acids. V dropped 3 bases and J dropped 7 bases, with 15 bases sitting between them. Germline values: CDR1 LNHDA, CDR2 SQIVND (reference sequence). Following culture for roughly 10 days, CD4+ T cells were isolated. Sequencing used CD4+ T cells from PBMCs cultured without peptide, obtained before COVID-19 vaccination. The chain links TRBV19 to TRBJ1-4; tentative D call: TRBD1 (5 bases). The origin of this receptor is a human donor who received a COVID-19 vaccine. CDR3 DNA: TGTGCCAGTAGTATGGAAAGGGGCTCCCTTGAAAAACTGTTTTTT. This translates into CASSMERGSLEKLFF.